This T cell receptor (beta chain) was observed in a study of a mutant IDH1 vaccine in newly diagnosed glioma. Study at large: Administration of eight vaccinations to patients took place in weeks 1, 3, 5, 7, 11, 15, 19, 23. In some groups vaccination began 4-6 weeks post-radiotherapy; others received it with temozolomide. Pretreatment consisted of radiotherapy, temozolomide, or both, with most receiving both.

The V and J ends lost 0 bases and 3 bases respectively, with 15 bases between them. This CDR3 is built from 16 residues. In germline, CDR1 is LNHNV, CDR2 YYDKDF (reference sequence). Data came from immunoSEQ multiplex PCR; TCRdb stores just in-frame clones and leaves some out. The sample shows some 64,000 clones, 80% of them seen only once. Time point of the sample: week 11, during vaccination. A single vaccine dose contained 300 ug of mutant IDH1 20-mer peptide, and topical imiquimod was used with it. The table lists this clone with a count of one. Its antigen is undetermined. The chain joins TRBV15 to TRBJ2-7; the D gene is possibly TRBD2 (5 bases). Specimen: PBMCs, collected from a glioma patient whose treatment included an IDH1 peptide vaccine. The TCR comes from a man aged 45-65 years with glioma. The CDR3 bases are TGTGCCACCAGCAGAGATCTCGGGCAGGCGGGCTACGAGCAGTACTTC. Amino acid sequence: CATSRDLGQAGYEQYF.